This T cell receptor beta chain was recorded in a study of OX40 agonist ivuxolimab in advanced cancers. Study in general: People who had prior anti-PD-1, anti-PD-L1 or anti-CTLA-4 therapy could take part, and around 39% had some. Points from the study as a whole: Circulating CD4+ and CD8+ T cells showed clonal expansion by week 6 at 0.1 to 3.0 mg/kg.

The repertoire was sequenced with immunoSEQ multiplex PCR; TCRdb's copy has only in-frame clones and lacks some. The sample has 65,000 to 75,000 clones; roughly 85% are singletons. Germline V gene sequence: CDR1 SGHTA, CDR2 FQGTGA. The CDR3 is 12 residues long. V was trimmed by 3 bases and J by 6 bases, leaving 5 bases between them. A note on this clone: What it binds is unknown.

Specimen: CD4+ or CD8+ T cells sorted from blood, collected in a trial of the OX40 agonist ivuxolimab. The V call is TRBV7-3, the J call TRBJ2-2; D gene uncertain. The source is an adult with an advanced solid tumor such as melanoma, head and neck, liver or kidney cancer. Here the CDR3 reads CASSFSPGELFF. CDR3 sequence (DNA): TGTGCCAGCAGCTTTTCTCCCGGGGAGCTGTTTTTT.